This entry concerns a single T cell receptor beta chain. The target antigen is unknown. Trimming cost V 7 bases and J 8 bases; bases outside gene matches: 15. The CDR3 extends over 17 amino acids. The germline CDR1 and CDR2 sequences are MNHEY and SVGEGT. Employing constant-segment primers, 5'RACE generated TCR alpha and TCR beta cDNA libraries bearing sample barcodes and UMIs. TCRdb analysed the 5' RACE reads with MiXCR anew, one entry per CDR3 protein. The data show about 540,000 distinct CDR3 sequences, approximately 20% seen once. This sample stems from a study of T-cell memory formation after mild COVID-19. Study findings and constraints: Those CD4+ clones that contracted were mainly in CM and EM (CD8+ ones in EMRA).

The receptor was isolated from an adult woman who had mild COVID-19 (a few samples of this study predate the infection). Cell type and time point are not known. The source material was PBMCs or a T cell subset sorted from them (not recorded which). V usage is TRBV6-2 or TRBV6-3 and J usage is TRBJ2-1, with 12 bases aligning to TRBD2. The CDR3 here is CASNRLDGLAGSYEQFF. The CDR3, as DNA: TGTGCCAGCAACCGGTTGGACGGACTAGCGGGATCGTATGAGCAGTTCTTC.